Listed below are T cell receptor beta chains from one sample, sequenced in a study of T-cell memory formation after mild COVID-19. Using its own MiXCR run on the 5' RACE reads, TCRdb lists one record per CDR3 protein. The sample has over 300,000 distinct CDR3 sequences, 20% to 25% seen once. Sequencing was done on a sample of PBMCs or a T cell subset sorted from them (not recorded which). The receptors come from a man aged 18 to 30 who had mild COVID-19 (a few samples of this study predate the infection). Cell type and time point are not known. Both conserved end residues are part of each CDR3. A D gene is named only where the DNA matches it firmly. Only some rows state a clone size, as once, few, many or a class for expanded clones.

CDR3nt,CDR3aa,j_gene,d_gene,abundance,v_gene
TGTGCCAGCAGCTCGGCAACAGACAGGGTGGACTATGGCTACACCTTC,CASSSATDRVDYGYTF,TRBJ1-2,TRBD1,.,TRBV5-4
TGCGCCAGCAGCTCTGGTACCCTAGCAGACACAGATACGCAGTATTTT,CASSSGTLADTDTQYF,TRBJ2-3,.,.,TRBV5-1
TGTGCCAGCAGTCCAGACAGGGAGGGTGGCTACACCTTC,CASSPDREGGYTF,TRBJ1-2,TRBD1,few,TRBV12-3/TRBV12-4
TGTGCCAGCAGCTTAGGTGGGTCCTCTGGGGCCAACGTCCTGACTTTC,CASSLGGSSGANVLTF,TRBJ2-6,.,few,TRBV7-9
TGTGCCACCACTAGCGGGGGTACCGGGGAGCTGTTTTTT,CATTSGGTGELFF,TRBJ2-2,TRBD2,.,TRBV15
TGTGCCAGCAGCACGAACTGGGGGAATCAGCCCCAGCATTTT,CASSTNWGNQPQHF,TRBJ1-5,.,.,TRBV7-2
TGTGCCAGCAGTTTTGTAGTCCATGAGCAGTTCTTC,CASSFVVHEQFF,TRBJ2-1,.,.,TRBV12-3/TRBV12-4
TGTGCCAGCAGCCGTCAGGAGGGTGAAGAGACCCAGTACTTC,CASSRQEGEETQYF,TRBJ2-5,.,.,TRBV12-3/TRBV12-4
TGTGCCAGCAGCTTTCAACGCACGGGGGAGACCCAGTACTTC,CASSFQRTGETQYF,TRBJ2-5,.,few,TRBV7-2
TGTGCCAGCAGCCCCTGGACTAGCGGGGTATCATGGGAGACCCAGTACTTC,CASSPWTSGVSWETQYF,TRBJ2-5,TRBD2,.,TRBV5-8
TGCGCCAGCAGCTTGGTAGGGACAGGGGCAGACGAGCAGTACTTC,CASSLVGTGADEQYF,TRBJ2-7,TRBD1,few,TRBV5-1
TGCAGTGCTAGAGATGTCAGGGGAGCAGATACGCAGTATTTT,CSARDVRGADTQYF,TRBJ2-3,.,.,TRBV20-1
TGTGCCAGCAGCTTAAGTCAGGGGAAAATGAACACTGAAGCTTTCTTT,CASSLSQGKMNTEAFF,TRBJ1-1,.,few,TRBV7-6
TGTGCCAGCAGTCTCAGGGGACTCCAAGAGACCCAGTACTTC,CASSLRGLQETQYF,TRBJ2-5,.,.,TRBV5-6
TGTGCCTGGAGTGTGGGAGGAATTAGAGAGACCCAGTACTTC,CAWSVGGIRETQYF,TRBJ2-5,.,few,TRBV30
TGTGCCATCAGTAATTTTGGACAGGGAGAGAACACTGAAGCTTTCTTT,CAISNFGQGENTEAFF,TRBJ1-1,TRBD1,.,TRBV10-3
TGTGCCAGCAGCGCCGCCAAAAACATTCAGTACTTC,CASSAAKNIQYF,TRBJ2-4,.,few,TRBV7-9
TGCGCCAGCAGCTTGGAGTCGCGAGCTAGCACAGATACGCAGTATTTT,CASSLESRASTDTQYF,TRBJ2-3,.,.,TRBV5-1
TGTGCCAGCAGCCCACCAACCAGGGCTGAGACCCAGTACTTC,CASSPPTRAETQYF,TRBJ2-5,.,few,TRBV7-9
TGTGCCAGCAGTTCGGGACTAGCTTTTCCGGAGACCCAGTACTTC,CASSSGLAFPETQYF,TRBJ2-5,TRBD2,few,TRBV12-3/TRBV12-4
TGCAGCGTTGAAGATGGAACTGGACAGGGACCAGCTTTCTTT,CSVEDGTGQGPAFF,TRBJ1-1,TRBD1,.,TRBV29-1
TGTGCCACCTTCGCTATTACAGGGGGCTACTCTGGGGCCAACGTCCTGACTTTC,CATFAITGGYSGANVLTF,TRBJ2-6,TRBD1,once,TRBV6-5
TGTGCCAGCAGTGATGGGGCATTCGGGCAGTACTTC,CASSDGAFGQYF,TRBJ2-7,.,.,TRBV2
TGTGCCAGCAGCCCCGGGGGGAACGAGCAGTACTTC,CASSPGGNEQYF,TRBJ2-7,TRBD2,.,TRBV12-3/TRBV12-4
TGTGCCAGCAGCCAGATGGTCCATAGCACAGATACGCAGTATTTT,CASSQMVHSTDTQYF,TRBJ2-3,.,few,TRBV7-2
TGCGCCAGCAGCCAAGTAAAGGGGGCGGGACAGCCCCAGCATTTT,CASSQVKGAGQPQHF,TRBJ1-5,TRBD1,.,TRBV4-1
TGTGCCAGCAGTTTAGGAACCGGGGGGGAGCTGTTTTTT,CASSLGTGGELFF,TRBJ2-2,.,.,TRBV12-3/TRBV12-4
TGTGCCAGCTCACCAAGGGAGAACACTGAAGCTTTCTTT,CASSPRENTEAFF,TRBJ1-1,.,many,TRBV18
TGCGCCAGCAGCCTGGTGGGACCCGACAGGAGGGCCATGAACACTGAAGTTTTCTTT,CASSLVGPDRRAMNTEVFF,TRBJ1-1,.,.,TRBV5-1
TGCGCCAGCAGCCAGGAGGATTCACCCCTCCACTTT,CASSQEDSPLHF,TRBJ1-6,.,.,TRBV4-1
TGTGCCAGCGGTCGACACCGCTCCTACAATGAGCAGTTCTTC,CASGRHRSYNEQFF,TRBJ2-1,.,.,TRBV27
TGTGCCAGCAGCGGGGACGGGGCGGAGCTGTTTTTT,CASSGDGAELFF,TRBJ2-2,.,.,TRBV9
TGTGCCATCAGAGACAAGGCGGGGGAGCAGTACTTC,CAIRDKAGEQYF,TRBJ2-7,.,many,TRBV10-3
TGTGCCAGCAGTCCGGGACAGGGTAACAATCAGCCCCAGCATTTT,CASSPGQGNNQPQHF,TRBJ1-5,TRBD1,.,TRBV28
TGTGCCACCAGTGGCCACCGGTACGAGCAGTACTTC,CATSGHRYEQYF,TRBJ2-7,.,few,TRBV28
TGCGCCAGCAGCCCGACGGGACTCCCCAGCCAGCCAGATACGCAGTATTTT,CASSPTGLPSQPDTQYF,TRBJ2-3,.,few,TRBV5-1
TGCGCCAGCAGCGTAGGACAGGGGGATTCACCCCTCCACTTT,CASSVGQGDSPLHF,TRBJ1-6,TRBD1,many,TRBV5-1
TGCGCCAGCAGCTATGACGGGACAGGGTTTAACTATGGCTACACCTTC,CASSYDGTGFNYGYTF,TRBJ1-2,TRBD1,.,TRBV4-3
TGCGCCAGCAGCCAGATTTTGCAGGGTGGACAGCCCCAGCATTTT,CASSQILQGGQPQHF,TRBJ1-5,.,.,TRBV4-1
TGCGCCAGCAGCCTGGGACAAATCTCTGGAAACACCATATATTTT,CASSLGQISGNTIYF,TRBJ1-3,.,many,TRBV5-1
TGTGCCAGCAGTCTCGACGGGACAGGACTTTATCAGCCCCAGCATTTT,CASSLDGTGLYQPQHF,TRBJ1-5,TRBD1,few,TRBV6-1